The sequence of this TCR beta chain was determined in a study of tumor T cells in aggressive B-cell lymphoma. Libraries were prepared by immunoSEQ multiplex PCR; TCRdb keeps only in-frame clonotypes and omits some of them. The sample carries about 9,800 clones, 75% to 85% recorded once. The CDR3 sequence is 14 residues long. J was trimmed by 7 bases and V by 3 bases; bases with no gene match: 6. CDR1 is LNHDA, CDR2 SQIVND, per germline (reference sequence). V is TRBV19 and J is TRBJ1-1, with TRBD1 matching over 9 bases. The source material was tumor tissue. The clonotype originates from an adult with diffuse large B cell lymphoma. CDR3 sequence (DNA): TGTGCCAGTAGTATGGACAGGGGATTGGGTGAAGCTTTCTTT. Amino acid sequence: CASSMDRGLGEAFF.